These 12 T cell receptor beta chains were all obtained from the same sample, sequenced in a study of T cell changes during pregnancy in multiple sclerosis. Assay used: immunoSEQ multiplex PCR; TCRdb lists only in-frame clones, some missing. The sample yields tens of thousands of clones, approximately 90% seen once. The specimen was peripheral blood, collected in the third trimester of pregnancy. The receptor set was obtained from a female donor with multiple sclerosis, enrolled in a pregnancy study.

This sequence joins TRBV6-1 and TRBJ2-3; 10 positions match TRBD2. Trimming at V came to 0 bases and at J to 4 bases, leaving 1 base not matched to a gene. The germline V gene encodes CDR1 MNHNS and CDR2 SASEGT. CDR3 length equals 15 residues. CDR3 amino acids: CASSEALAGADTQYF. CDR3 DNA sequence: TGTGCCAGCAGTGAAGCCCTAGCGGGGGCAGATACGCAGTATTTT.

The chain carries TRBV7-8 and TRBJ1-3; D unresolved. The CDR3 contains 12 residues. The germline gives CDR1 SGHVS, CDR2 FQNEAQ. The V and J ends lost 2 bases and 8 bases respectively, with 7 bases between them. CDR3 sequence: CASSLLADTIYF. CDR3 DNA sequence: TGTGCCAGCAGCTTACTTGCAGACACCATATATTTT.

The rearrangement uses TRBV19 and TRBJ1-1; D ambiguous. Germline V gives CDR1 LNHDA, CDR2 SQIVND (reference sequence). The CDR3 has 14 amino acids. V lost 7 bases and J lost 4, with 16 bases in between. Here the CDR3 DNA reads TGTGCCAGTATCGAGAAGCGAGGGAGCACTGAAGCTTTCTTT. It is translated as CASIEKRGSTEAFF. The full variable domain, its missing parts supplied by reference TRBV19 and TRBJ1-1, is DGGITQSPKYLFRKEGQNVTLSCEQNLNHDAMYWYRQDPGQGLRLIYYSQIVNDFQKGDIAEGYSVSREKKESFPLTVTSAQKNPTAFYLCASIEKRGSTEAFFGQGTRLTVV.

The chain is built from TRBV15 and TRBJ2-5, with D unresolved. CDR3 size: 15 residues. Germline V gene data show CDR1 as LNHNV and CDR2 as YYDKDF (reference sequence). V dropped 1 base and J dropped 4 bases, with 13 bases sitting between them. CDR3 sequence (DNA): TGTGCCACCAGCAGAGCCCCCCAGCGCCGAGAGACCCAGTACTTC. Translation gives CATSRAPQRRETQYF.

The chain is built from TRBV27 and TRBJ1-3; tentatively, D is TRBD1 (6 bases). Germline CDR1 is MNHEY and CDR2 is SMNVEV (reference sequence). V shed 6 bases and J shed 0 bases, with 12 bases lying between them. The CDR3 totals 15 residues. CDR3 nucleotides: TGTGCCAGCAGGAGGGGGAGCAGCTCTGGAAACACCATATATTTT. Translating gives CASRRGSSSGNTIYF.

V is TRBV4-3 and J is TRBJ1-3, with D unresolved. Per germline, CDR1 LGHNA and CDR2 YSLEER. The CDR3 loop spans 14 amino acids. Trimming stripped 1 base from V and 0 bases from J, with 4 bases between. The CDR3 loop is CASSQVYSGNTIYF. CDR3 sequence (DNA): TGCGCCAGCAGCCAAGTCTACTCTGGAAACACCATATATTTT.

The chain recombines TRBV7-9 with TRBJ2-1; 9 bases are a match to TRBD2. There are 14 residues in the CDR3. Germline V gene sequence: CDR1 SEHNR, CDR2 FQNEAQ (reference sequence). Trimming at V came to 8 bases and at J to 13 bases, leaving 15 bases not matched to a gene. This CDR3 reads CASVRRGGAFYQFF. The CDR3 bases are TGTGCCAGCGTTCGGCGCGGGGGGGCTTTCTATCAGTTCTTC.

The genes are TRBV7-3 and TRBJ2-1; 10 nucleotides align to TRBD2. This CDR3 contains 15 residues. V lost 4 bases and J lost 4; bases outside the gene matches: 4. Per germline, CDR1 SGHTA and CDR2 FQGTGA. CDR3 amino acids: CASSYLAGAYNEQFF. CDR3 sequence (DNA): TGTGCCAGCAGCTACCTAGCGGGGGCTTACAATGAGCAGTTCTTC.

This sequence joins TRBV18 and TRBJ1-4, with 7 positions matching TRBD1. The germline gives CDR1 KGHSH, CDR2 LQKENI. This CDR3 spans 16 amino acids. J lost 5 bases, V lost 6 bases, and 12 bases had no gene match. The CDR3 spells CASSSSQGTVNEKLFF. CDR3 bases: TGTGCCAGCTCCTCCAGTCAAGGGACAGTAAATGAAAAACTGTTTTTT.

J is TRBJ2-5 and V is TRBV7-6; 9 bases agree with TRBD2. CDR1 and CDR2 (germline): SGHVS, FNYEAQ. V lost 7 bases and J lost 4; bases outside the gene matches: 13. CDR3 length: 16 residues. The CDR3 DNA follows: TGTGCCAGCACCCCAAGGGCTAGCGGGGCACGAGAGACCCAGTACTTC. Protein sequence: CASTPRASGARETQYF.

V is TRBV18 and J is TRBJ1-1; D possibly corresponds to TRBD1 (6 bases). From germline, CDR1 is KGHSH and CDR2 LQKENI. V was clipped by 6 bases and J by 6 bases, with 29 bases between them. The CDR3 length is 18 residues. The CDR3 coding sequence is TGTGCCAGCTCTCCATCTACACAGGGTCGGGTCCTTTCCGCTGAAGCTTTCTTT. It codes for CASSPSTQGRVLSAEAFF.

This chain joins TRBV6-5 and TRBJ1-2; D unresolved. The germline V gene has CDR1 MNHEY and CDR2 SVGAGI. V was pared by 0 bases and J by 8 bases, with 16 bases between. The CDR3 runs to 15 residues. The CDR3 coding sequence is TGTGCCAGCAGTTACTCTGGGGAGGGAACGAGGGGCTACACCTTC. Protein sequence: CASSYSGEGTRGYTF.